This T cell receptor beta chain was obtained from a study of T-cell reconstitution after alpha-beta-depleted transplantation in children. Unique molecular identifiers were incorporated during preparation of the TCRbeta library. MiXCR, run by TCRdb on the PCR reads, gives a single entry per CDR3 protein. The data show 450,000 to 500,000 distinct CDR3 sequences, approximately 12% seen once. This CDR3 contains 20 residues. Germline CDR1 reads LGHNA; CDR2 reads YSLEER. The V gene end was trimmed by 0 bases and the J gene end by 1 base; junction bases not matched to a gene: 8. The origin of this receptor is a human donor who donated a stem cell graft to a child with combined immunodeficiency. The V call is TRBV4-3, the J call TRBJ2-3, with TRBD2 identical over 15 bases. The input for sequencing was PBMCs from the stem cell graft donor, taken from the stem cell graft. The CDR3: CASSQDTGLAGGPGTDTQYF. The CDR3 DNA reads as TGCGCCAGCAGCCAAGATACCGGACTAGCGGGGGGGCCGGGCACAGATACGCAGTATTTT.